Sequencing of this T cell receptor (beta chain) was carried out in a study of shared clonotypes between healthy human individuals. Study-level points and caveats: Investigators expected sequencing depth to affect clonotype sharing among donors.

Germline V CDR1 and CDR2: SGDLS, YYNGEE. The V end was cut by 0 bases, the J end by 3 bases, with 13 bases between. This CDR3 has 15 residues. A remark on this clone: Its antigen is undetermined. This CDR3 is also generated by other DNA sequences in the sample.

Samples underwent the assay at deep level. Approximately 220 ng DNA, approximately 30,000 T cell genomes, went into each sorted-subset replicate PCR. Per the authors' pipeline: ImmunoSEQ output held junction-only sequences without quality scores, so filtering differed. Sequenced by immunoSEQ multiplex PCR; TCRdb stores in-frame clones only, minus some. Clone size and the V and J calls come from that table; the DNA yielded D and trimming. The sample has over a million clones; more than 95% are singletons. The genes are TRBV9 and TRBJ2-7; the D gene is possibly TRBD2 (6 bases). This TCR was recovered from a man younger than 40 in good health. Sequenced material: naive CD4+ T cells sorted from blood. The sample's subset: CD45RA+ positively selected. The CDR3: CASSVGTGVSYEQYF. As DNA, the CDR3 is TGTGCCAGCAGCGTAGGAACGGGAGTAAGCTACGAGCAGTACTTC.